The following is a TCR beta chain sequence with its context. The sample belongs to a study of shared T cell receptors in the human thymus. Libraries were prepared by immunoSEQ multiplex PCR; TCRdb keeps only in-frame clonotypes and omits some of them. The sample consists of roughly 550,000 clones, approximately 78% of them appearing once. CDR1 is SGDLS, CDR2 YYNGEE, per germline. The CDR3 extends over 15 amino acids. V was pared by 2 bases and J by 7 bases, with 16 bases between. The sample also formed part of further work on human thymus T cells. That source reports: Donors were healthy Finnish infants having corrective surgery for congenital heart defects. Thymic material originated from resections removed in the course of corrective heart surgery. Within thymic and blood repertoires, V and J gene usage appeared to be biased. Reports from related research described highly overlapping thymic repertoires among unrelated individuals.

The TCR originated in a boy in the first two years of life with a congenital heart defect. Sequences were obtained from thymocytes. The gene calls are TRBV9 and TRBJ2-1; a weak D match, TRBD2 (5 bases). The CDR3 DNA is TGTGCCAGCAGCGTCGACTACCACCCGGGGAATGAGCAGTTCTTC. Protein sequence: CASSVDYHPGNEQFF.